The 6 T cell receptor beta chains below were found in one sample sequenced in a study of blood T cell repertoires in COVID-19. Some clones are missing from TCRdb's copy, which holds only in-frame ones; the method was immunoSEQ multiplex PCR. The profile shows around 81,000 clones, 88% of them singletons. The sample comprised peripheral blood. The source of these receptors is a man aged 65 to 79 with acute or convalescent COVID-19.

The CDR3 sequence is CASSLVGGGSLQPQHF. The CDR3 DNA reads TGTGCCAGCTCCCTAGTAGGGGGCGGCAGTCTTCAGCCCCAGCATTTT. The chain couples TRBV18 to TRBJ1-5, with 7 bases aligning to TRBD1. Germline CDR1 and CDR2: KGHSH and LQKENI. Trimming cost V 6 bases and J 6 bases; bases outside gene matches: 14. This CDR3 has 16 residues.

This chain uses TRBV29-1 with TRBJ2-3; TRBD2 might be the D (6 bases). Looked up from germline, CDR1 is SQVTM and CDR2 is ANQGSEA. The CDR3 has 14 amino acids. V lost 8 bases and J lost 0, with 15 bases in between. This CDR3 is CSLRTGTSTDTQYF. The CDR3 DNA reads as TGCAGCTTACGAACCGGGACTAGCACAGATACGCAGTATTTT.

The chain joins TRBV4-1 to TRBJ1-2; 7 bases agree with TRBD1. Germline CDR1 is MGHRA and CDR2 is YSYEKL. The CDR3 has 16 amino acids. J lost 3 bases, V lost 7 bases, and 14 bases had no gene match. The CDR3 sequence: CASTSATGTFYYGYTF. CDR3 coding DNA: TGCGCCAGCACCTCGGCGACAGGGACATTTTACTATGGCTACACCTTC.

This clone was recorded only once. The chain has TRBV9 and TRBJ2-7; 11 bases line up with TRBD2. Per germline, CDR1 SGDLS and CDR2 YYNGEE. With V trimmed by 0 bases and J by 3 bases, 5 bases remained unmatched. The CDR3 covers 16 residues. In nucleotides, the CDR3 is TGTGCCAGCAGCGTAGGCCTAGCGGGAGGTCTCTACGAGCAGTACTTC. This gives the protein CASSVGLAGGLYEQYF.

The chain employs TRBV29-1 and TRBJ1-2; D is unclear. This CDR3 contains 15 residues. Germline CDR1 and CDR2: SQVTM and ANQGSEA. The V gene lost 4 bases and the J gene lost 0 bases, with 15 bases spanning the gap. CDR3 amino acids: CSVAETYGANYGYTF. In DNA, the CDR3 is TGCAGCGTTGCCGAAACTTATGGTGCTAACTATGGCTACACCTTC.

This chain connects TRBV11-3 to TRBJ1-1; a possible D gene is TRBD1 (6 bases). Germline V CDR1 and CDR2: SGHNT, YENEEA. Trimming cost V 2 bases and J 6 bases, with 7 bases left between them. The CDR3 is 12 amino acids. The CDR3 loop reads CASSLQGSEAFF. The CDR3 region has the DNA TGTGCCAGCAGCTTACAGGGGTCTGAAGCTTTCTTT.